The source of this T cell receptor beta chain is a study of cytomegalovirus exposure and HLA in healthy donors. Notes on the study in general: A previous analysis found most TCR beta V segments productive roughly 90% or roughly 30% of the time.

V was clipped by 4 bases and J by 8 bases; unmatched bases: 10. This CDR3 region has 15 residues. The germline V gene has CDR1 PRHDT and CDR2 FYEKMQ (reference sequence). Details on this clone: Its target is not known.

PCR amplification relied on 60 Vbeta primers (plus 13 Jbeta primers). TCRdb's copy holds only in-frame clones and misses some; the assay was immunoSEQ multiplex PCR. This table has roughly 89,000 clones, more than 70% appearing once. The genes are TRBV13 and TRBJ1-4; 7 bases line up with TRBD1. The sequencing input was PBMCs. The clonotype originates from a man younger than 30 in good health and CMV-seronegative. CDR3 sequence reads: CASSSSGGQWEKLFF. Here the CDR3 DNA reads TGTGCCAGCAGCTCCTCAGGGGGTCAATGGGAAAAACTGTTTTTT.